Listed below are T cell receptor beta chains from one sample, sequenced in a study of molecular identifiers for immune sequencing clone quantification. TCRdb itself ran the PCR reads through MiXCR, one entry per CDR3 protein. The table includes about 640,000 distinct CDR3 sequences, less than 20% detected once. Material: naive CD8+ T cells from blood, with Jurkat cell RNA spiked in. The receptors were sampled from a human donor in good health. Some libraries in this study had Jurkat cell RNA spiked in. Each CDR3 is given with its conserved first and last residue. D genes are given only for firm matches. The listing skips clone size in some rows; elsewhere it reads once, few, many or a size class.

many | TRBJ2-7 | TRBV5-1 | TRBD1 | TGCGCCAGCAGCCCCTCCGACAGGGTAGGATACGAGCAGTACTTC | CASSPSDRVGYEQYF
many | TRBJ2-5 | TRBV5-6 | TRBD2 | TGTGCCAGCAGCTCCCTAGCGGGGATCCAAGAGACCCAGTACTTC | CASSSLAGIQETQYF
few | TRBJ1-2 | TRBV5-6 | TRBD1 | TGTGCCAGCAGCTTGGAACGGCACAGGGGGTCTAACTATGGCTACACCTTC | CASSLERHRGSNYGYTF
many | TRBJ2-1 | TRBV29-1 | TRBD1 | TGCAGCGTTGAGTCGGACAGGGCCTACAATGAGCAGTTCTTC | CSVESDRAYNEQFF
- | TRBJ2-7 | TRBV27 | TRBD2 | TGTGCCAGCAGTCCCGGGAGGGGGATTAGCTCCTACGAGCAGTACTTC | CASSPGRGISSYEQYF
many | TRBJ1-1 | TRBV6-2/TRBV6-3 | TRBD1 | TGTGCCAGCACCTGGACAGGGAGTAACACTGAAGCTTTCTTT | CASTWTGSNTEAFF
- | TRBJ2-3 | TRBV7-9 | TRBD2 | TGTGCCAGCAGCTCCCATTCGACTAGCCCCTCCACAGATACGCAGTATTTT | CASSSHSTSPSTDTQYF
few | TRBJ1-1 | TRBV19 | - | TGTGCCAGTAGTCTCGACTGGGAAGCTTTCTTT | CASSLDWEAFF
- | TRBJ2-1 | TRBV6-5 | TRBD1 | TGTGCCAACAGTTCAACCGGCAGTTCTAACAGGGGAGACTACAATGAGCAGTTCTTC | CANSSTGSSNRGDYNEQFF
many | TRBJ2-3 | TRBV2 | - | TGTGCCAGACTTAACCCACTCAGGGAAAGCACAGATACGCAGTATTTT | CARLNPLRESTDTQYF
few | TRBJ1-5 | TRBV10-3 | - | TGTGCCATCAGTGAGTCGAGTGGCAGGGATATCAATCAGCCCCAGCATTTT | CAISESSGRDINQPQHF
many | TRBJ1-5 | TRBV12-3/TRBV12-4 | - | TGTGCCAGCAGTAGTGATTTGTTGTCCCAGCATTTT | CASSSDLLSQHF
many | TRBJ1-1 | TRBV2 | - | TGTGCCATCCTGACAGCCATGAACACTGAAGCTTTCTTT | CAILTAMNTEAFF
few | TRBJ2-7 | TRBV6-2/TRBV6-3 | - | TGTGCCAGCAGTTACCCCCCGGGGATAGCTGGAAGATACGAGCAGTACTTC | CASSYPPGIAGRYEQYF
many | TRBJ2-7 | TRBV30 | - | TGTGCCTGGAGTGCCACAAGGGGTACCTACGAGCAGTACTTC | CAWSATRGTYEQYF
many | TRBJ1-1 | TRBV2 | - | TGTGCCAGCAATGAAGTGGTGGGGTACACTGAAGCTTTCTTT | CASNEVVGYTEAFF
many | TRBJ2-1 | TRBV19 | - | TGTGCCAGTATATCCCAGGGGTCTAGCACTGAGCAGTTCTTC | CASISQGSSTEQFF
few | TRBJ2-2 | TRBV9 | - | TGTGCCAGCAGCACAACTATAGGGGCTACCGGGGAGCTGTTTTTT | CASSTTIGATGELFF
many | TRBJ1-5 | TRBV12-3/TRBV12-4 | - | TGTGCCAGCGGGGCAGTACTCTCTATTGGGCAGCCCCAGCATTTT | CASGAVLSIGQPQHF
few | TRBJ2-5 | TRBV6-5 | - | TGTGCCAGCAGTTACCAGCACAGAGCAGAGACCCAGTACTTC | CASSYQHRAETQYF
many | TRBJ2-7 | TRBV29-1 | TRBD2 | TGCAGCGCCGACCTTAGCGGGGATACCTACGAGCAGTACTTC | CSADLSGDTYEQYF
many | TRBJ2-2 | TRBV24-1 | TRBD2 | TGTGCCACCAGTGATTTGCGAGCGGGAGGGCTCCCCGGGGAGCTGTTTTTT | CATSDLRAGGLPGELFF
- | TRBJ1-1 | TRBV4-1 | - | TGCGCCAGCAGCCAAGATGACCTAGGGGGATGGACTGAAGCTTTCTTT | CASSQDDLGGWTEAFF
- | TRBJ2-2 | TRBV19 | TRBD1 | TGTGCCAGTAGTACGACAGGGCATGGCACCGGGGAGCTGTTTTTT | CASSTTGHGTGELFF
many | TRBJ2-7 | TRBV11-1 | TRBD2 | TGTGCCAGCAGCTCCCTACTAGCGGGAGGCTCCTACGAGCAGTACTTC | CASSSLLAGGSYEQYF
many | TRBJ1-4 | TRBV4-2 | - | TGTGCCAGCAGCCAAACAAGTTCTAATGAAAAACTGTTTTTT | CASSQTSSNEKLFF
many | TRBJ2-6 | TRBV4-3 | - | TGCGCCAGCAGCCAAGACTCTGGGGCCAACGTCCTGACTTTC | CASSQDSGANVLTF
few | TRBJ1-6 | TRBV6-5 | - | TGTGCCAGCAGTCACTCGTTGGGGGCACCCCTCCACTTT | CASSHSLGAPLHF
many | TRBJ2-7 | TRBV6-6 | - | TGTGCCAGCAGTTACTCGAAGGTGAGGGGACCCTCCTACGAGCAGTACTTC | CASSYSKVRGPSYEQYF
many | TRBJ2-7 | TRBV19 | - | TGTGCCAGTAATTATGGGCCGGCCGACGAGCAGTACTTC | CASNYGPADEQYF
- | TRBJ1-1 | TRBV30 | - | TGTGCCTGGAGTGAGGGTATTGAAACTGAAGCTTTCTTT | CAWSEGIETEAFF
few | TRBJ1-2 | TRBV12-3/TRBV12-4 | - | TGTGCTATCAGGCACCAGACTAACTATGGCTACACCTTC | CAIRHQTNYGYTF
many | TRBJ1-1 | TRBV7-8 | - | TGTGCCAGCAGCTTAGGGCATGAAGCTTTCTTT | CASSLGHEAFF
- | TRBJ2-4 | TRBV5-3 | - | TGTGCCAGCAGCTCGGGAGACGGTGGATTTTTAGCCAAAAACATTCAGTACTTC | CASSSGDGGFLAKNIQYF
few | TRBJ2-7 | TRBV27 | - | TGTGCCAGCAGCCTCATCCTGACAGGAACAGCCCACGAGCAGTACTTC | CASSLILTGTAHEQYF
once | TRBJ2-3 | TRBV7-6 | TRBD2 | TGTGCCAGCAGCTTAGATATTAGCGGGGGCTCAGATACGCAGTATTTT | CASSLDISGGSDTQYF
many | TRBJ2-7 | TRBV13 | TRBD2 | TGTGCCAGCAGTCCCGGTCGGTCGGGGGGCGAGCAGTACTTC | CASSPGRSGGEQYF
many | TRBJ1-1 | TRBV19 | - | TGTGCCAGTAGTATGGACATGCCCCCTGACAGACTGAACACTGAAGCTTTCTTT | CASSMDMPPDRLNTEAFF
- | TRBJ2-7 | TRBV28 | - | TGTGCCAGCAGTTTTCGAGGCTCGGTCGATTACGAGCAGTACTTC | CASSFRGSVDYEQYF
many | TRBJ1-3 | TRBV12-3/TRBV12-4 | - | TGTGCCAGCAGTTTGGGGCCAGGAAACACCATATATTTT | CASSLGPGNTIYF
many | TRBJ2-7 | TRBV7-9 | TRBD2 | TGTGCCAGCAGCTCGCGCCTGCTAGCGGGGAACTACGAGCAGTACTTC | CASSSRLLAGNYEQYF
many | TRBJ2-3 | TRBV3-1 | - | TGTGCCAGCAGCCAAAGTGAAGCAACCTTTAGCACAGATACGCAGTATTTT | CASSQSEATFSTDTQYF
few | TRBJ2-1 | TRBV12-5 | - | TGTGCTAGTGGGGACGAGGTAGCGTTAGGTCTCTACAATGAGCAGTTCTTC | CASGDEVALGLYNEQFF
many | TRBJ1-2 | TRBV6-5 | TRBD1 | TGTGCCAGCAGATCAAGGGACAGCGGTCGCTATGGCTACACCTTC | CASRSRDSGRYGYTF
many | TRBJ2-5 | TRBV5-4 | - | TGTGCCAGCAGCACCCGGACGAGGGAAGAGACCCAGTACTTC | CASSTRTREETQYF
many | TRBJ2-7 | TRBV6-2/TRBV6-3 | - | TGTGCCAGCAGTTACGGGGCAGGGACCGGAGAGCAGTACTTC | CASSYGAGTGEQYF